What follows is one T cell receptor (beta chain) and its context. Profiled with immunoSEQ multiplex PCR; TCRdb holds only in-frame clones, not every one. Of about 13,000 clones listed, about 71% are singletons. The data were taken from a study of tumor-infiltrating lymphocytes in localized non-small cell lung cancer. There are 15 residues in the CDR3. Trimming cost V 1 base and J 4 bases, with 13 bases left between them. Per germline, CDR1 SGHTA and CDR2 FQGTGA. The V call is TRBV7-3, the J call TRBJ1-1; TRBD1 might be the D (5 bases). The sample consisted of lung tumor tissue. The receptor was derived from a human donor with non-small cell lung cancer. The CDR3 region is CASSLSSGTATEAFF. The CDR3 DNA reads TGTGCCAGCAGCTTAAGTAGCGGGACGGCCACTGAAGCTTTCTTT.